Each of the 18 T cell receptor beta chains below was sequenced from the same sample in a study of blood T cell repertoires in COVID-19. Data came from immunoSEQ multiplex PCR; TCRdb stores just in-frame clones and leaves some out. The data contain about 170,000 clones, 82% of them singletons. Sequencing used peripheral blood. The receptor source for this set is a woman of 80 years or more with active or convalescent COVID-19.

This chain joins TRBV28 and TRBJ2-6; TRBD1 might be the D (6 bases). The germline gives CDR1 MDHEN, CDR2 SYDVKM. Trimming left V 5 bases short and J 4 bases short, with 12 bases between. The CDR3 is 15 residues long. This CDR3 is CASSQTGLGANVLTF. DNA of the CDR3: TGTGCCAGCAGTCAAACAGGGCTGGGGGCCAACGTCCTGACTTTC.

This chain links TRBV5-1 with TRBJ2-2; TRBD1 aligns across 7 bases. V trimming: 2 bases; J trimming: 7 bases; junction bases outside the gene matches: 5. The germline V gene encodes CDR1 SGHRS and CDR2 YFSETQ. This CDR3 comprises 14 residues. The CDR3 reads CASSLGTENGELFF. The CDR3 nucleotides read TGCGCCAGCAGCTTAGGGACAGAGAACGGGGAGCTGTTTTTT.

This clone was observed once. CDR3 in amino acids: CASSEGVWGYTF. The DNA for the CDR3 is TGTGCCAGCAGCGAGGGGGTTTGGGGCTACACCTTC. The V gene is TRBV9, the J gene TRBJ1-2; tentative D call: TRBD1 (6 bases). The CDR3 runs to 12 residues. In germline, CDR1 is SGDLS, CDR2 YYNGEE. V shed 3 bases and J shed 8 bases, with 11 bases lying between them.

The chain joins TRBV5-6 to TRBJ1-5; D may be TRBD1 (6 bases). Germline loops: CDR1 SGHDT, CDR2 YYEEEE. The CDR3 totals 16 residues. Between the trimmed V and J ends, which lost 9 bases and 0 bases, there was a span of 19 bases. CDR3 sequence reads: CATLVDRRNSNQPQHF. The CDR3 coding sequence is TGTGCCACCCTAGTAGACAGGAGAAATAGCAATCAGCCCCAGCATTTT.

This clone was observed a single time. CDR3 amino acids: CASSGGTTSGNEQFF. The CDR3, as DNA: TGTGCCAGTAGTGGCGGGACTACCTCTGGCAATGAGCAGTTCTTC. This chain joins TRBV19 and TRBJ2-1, with TRBD2 matching 7 bases. The trim removed 5 bases at V and 6 bases at J, leaving 10 bases unmatched. Germline loops: CDR1 LNHDA, CDR2 SQIVND (reference sequence). The CDR3 is 15 residues long.

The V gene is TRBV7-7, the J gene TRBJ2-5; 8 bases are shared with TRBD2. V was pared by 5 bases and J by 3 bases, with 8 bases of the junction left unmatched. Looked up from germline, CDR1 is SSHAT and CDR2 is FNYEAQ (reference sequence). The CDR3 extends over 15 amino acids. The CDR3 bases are TGTGCCAGCAGCGTTTCCGGGACTAGAGAAGAGACCCAGTACTTC. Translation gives CASSVSGTREETQYF.

As DNA, the CDR3 is TGCGCCAGCAGCGGGACTAGTCTGGAGACCCAGTACTTC. It specifies CASSGTSLETQYF. The chain uses TRBV5-1 and TRBJ2-5; 8 nucleotides agree with TRBD2. The CDR3 is 13 amino acids. Germline V gene sequence: CDR1 SGHRS, CDR2 YFSETQ. The trim removed 4 bases at V and 5 bases at J, leaving 4 bases unmatched.

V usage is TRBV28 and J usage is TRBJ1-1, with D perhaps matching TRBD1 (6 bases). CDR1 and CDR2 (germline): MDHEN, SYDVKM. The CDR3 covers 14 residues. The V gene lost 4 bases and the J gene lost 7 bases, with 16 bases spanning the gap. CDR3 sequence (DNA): TGTGCCAGCAGTTGGGGGCAGCGGTCCTTTGAAGCTTTCTTT. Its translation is CASSWGQRSFEAFF.

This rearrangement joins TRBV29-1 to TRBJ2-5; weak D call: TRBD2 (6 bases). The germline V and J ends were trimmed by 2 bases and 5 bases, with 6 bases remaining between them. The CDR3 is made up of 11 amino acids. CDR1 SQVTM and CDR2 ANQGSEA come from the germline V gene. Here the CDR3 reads CSVERGETQYF. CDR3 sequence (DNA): TGCAGCGTTGAACGGGGGGAGACCCAGTACTTC.

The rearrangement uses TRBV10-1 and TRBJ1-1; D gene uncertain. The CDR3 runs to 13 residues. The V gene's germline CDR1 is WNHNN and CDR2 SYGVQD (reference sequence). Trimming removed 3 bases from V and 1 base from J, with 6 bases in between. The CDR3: CASSDGGNTEAFF. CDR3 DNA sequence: TGCGCCAGCAGTGACGGCGGGAACACTGAAGCTTTCTTT.

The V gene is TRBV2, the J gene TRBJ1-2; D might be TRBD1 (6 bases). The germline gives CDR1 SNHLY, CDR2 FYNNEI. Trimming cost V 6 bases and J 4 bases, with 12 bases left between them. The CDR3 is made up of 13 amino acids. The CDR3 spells CASSRTEAYGYTF. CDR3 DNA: TGTGCCAGCAGCAGGACAGAAGCCTATGGCTACACCTTC.

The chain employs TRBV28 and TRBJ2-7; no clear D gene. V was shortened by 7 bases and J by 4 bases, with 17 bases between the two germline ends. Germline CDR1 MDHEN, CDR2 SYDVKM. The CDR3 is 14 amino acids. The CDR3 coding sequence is TGTGCCAGCAACCTCCCTGGCGTGCGGTACGAGCAGTACTTC. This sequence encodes CASNLPGVRYEQYF.

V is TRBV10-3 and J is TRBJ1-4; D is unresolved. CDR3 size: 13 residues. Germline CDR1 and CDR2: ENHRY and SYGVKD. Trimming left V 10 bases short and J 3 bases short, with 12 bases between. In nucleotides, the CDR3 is TGTGCCACCCACCGTGGCTCTAATGAAAAACTGTTTTTT. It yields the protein CATHRGSNEKLFF.

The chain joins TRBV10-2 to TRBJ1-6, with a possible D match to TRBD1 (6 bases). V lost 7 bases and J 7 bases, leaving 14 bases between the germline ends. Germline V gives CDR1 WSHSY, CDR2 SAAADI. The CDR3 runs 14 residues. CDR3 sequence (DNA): TGCGCCAGCACCATGACAGGAATAAATTCACCCCTCCACTTT. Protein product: CASTMTGINSPLHF.

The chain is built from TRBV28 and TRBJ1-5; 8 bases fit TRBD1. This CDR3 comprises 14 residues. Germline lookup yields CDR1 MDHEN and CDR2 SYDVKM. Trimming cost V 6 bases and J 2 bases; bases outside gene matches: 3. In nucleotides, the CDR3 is TGTGCCAGCAGCCGGACAGGGCGCAATCAGCCCCAGCATTTT. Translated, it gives CASSRTGRNQPQHF.

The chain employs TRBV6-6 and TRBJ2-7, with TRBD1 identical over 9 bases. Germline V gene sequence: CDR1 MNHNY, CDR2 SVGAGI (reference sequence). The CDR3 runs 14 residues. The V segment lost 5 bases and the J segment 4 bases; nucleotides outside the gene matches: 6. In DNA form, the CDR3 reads TGTGCCAGCAGTCCGGGACAGGGCGTTTACGAGCAGTACTTC. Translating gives CASSPGQGVYEQYF.

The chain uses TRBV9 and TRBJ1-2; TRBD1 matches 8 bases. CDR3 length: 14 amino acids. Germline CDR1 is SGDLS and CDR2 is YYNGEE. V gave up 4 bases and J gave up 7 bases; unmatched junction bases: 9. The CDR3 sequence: CASSRTGNRVGYTF. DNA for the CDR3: TGTGCCAGCAGCCGGACAGGGAACCGGGTTGGCTACACCTTC.

In DNA, the CDR3 is TGTGCCAGCAGTGAACGCAGGGGGCAGTACACTGAAGCTTTCTTT. Translating it yields CASSERRGQYTEAFF. V is TRBV25-1 and J is TRBJ1-1; 8 positions agree with TRBD1. CDR3 length: 15 amino acids. The germline gives CDR1 MGHDK, CDR2 SYGVNS. The V and J ends lost 2 bases and 3 bases, in that order; junction bases with no gene match: 5. The variable domain in full, completed from reference TRBV25-1 and TRBJ1-1, reads EADIYQTPRYLVIGTGKKITLECSQTMGHDKMYWYQQDPGMELHLIHYSYGVNSTEKGDLSSESTVSRIRTEHFPLTLESARPSHTSQYLCASSERRGQYTEAFFGQGTRLTVV.